In its sample, the clone carrying this T cell receptor beta chain was seen many times. This sample is part of a study of patients and donors after allogeneic stem cell transplantation. TCRdb fed the RT-PCR reads into MiXCR, producing one record per CDR3 protein. The sample has about 70,000 distinct CDR3 sequences, approximately 25% seen once. Trimming pared 1 base from V and 1 base from J, leaving 11 bases between. Germline-derived CDR1 and CDR2 are SGHRS and YFSETQ. The CDR3 sequence is 15 residues long. The chain carries TRBV5-1 and TRBJ1-1; D is unresolved. Sequences were obtained from blood, either unsorted or a sorted T cell fraction (not recorded which). The sequence was collected from a human donor who was either an allogeneic HSCT recipient or a stem cell or donor lymphocyte infusion donor (not recorded which). It is not recorded whose cells these are; they may come from a transplant donor. CDR3 region: CASSLSVMTNTEAFF. CDR3 in DNA: TGCGCCAGCAGCTTGTCGGTCATGACGAACACTGAAGCTTTCTTT.